The 11 T cell receptor beta chains listed next were all sequenced from one sample in a study of CD8+CD57+ T cells in acquired aplastic anemia. All sequencing subjects had displayed CD8+CD57+ cell expansion on flow cytometry. Profiling that covered TCR beta VDJ and CDR3 relied on genomic DNA as its template. TCRdb re-analysed the reads in MiXCR, keeping a single row per CDR3 protein. This sample yields about 240,000 distinct CDR3 sequences, of which roughly half are seen a single time; 7% to 9.5% belongs to the top ten. Sequenced input: sorted CD4+, CD8+, or CD8+CD57+ T cells (not recorded which) from PBMCs. Receptors originate from a human donor with aplastic anemia.

The rearrangement joins TRBV10-3 to TRBJ2-7, with TRBD1 as a possible D gene (5 bases). Germline V gene sequence: CDR1 ENHRY, CDR2 SYGVKD. V dropped 4 bases and J dropped 3 bases, with 10 bases sitting between them. The CDR3 consists of 13 residues. The CDR3 sequence is CAISAQGDYEQYV. CDR3 DNA: TGTGCCATCAGTGCACAAGGGGACTACGAGCAGTACGTC.

The chain is built from TRBV7-9 and TRBJ2-7; D possibly uses TRBD1 or TRBD2 (5 bases each). Germline V gives CDR1 SEHNR, CDR2 FQNEAQ (reference sequence). The CDR3 extends over 16 amino acids. The V gene lost 3 bases and the J gene lost 2 bases, with 17 bases spanning the gap. The CDR3 loop is CASSLDTTGATYEQYF. CDR3 nucleotides: TGTGCCAGCAGCTTGGACACCACCGGGGCAACCTACGAGCAGTACTTC.

Comments on this clonotype: The conserved final phenylalanine or tryptophan is absent from the CDR3, which likely points to a read error. The chain is built from TRBV6-4 and TRBJ2-1, with unresolved D. V was shortened by 0 bases and J by 4 bases, with 7 bases between the two germline ends. The CDR3 is 14 residues long. Germline CDR1 and CDR2: MRHNA and SNTAGT. The CDR3 reads CASSDSAEYNEQFL. DNA for the CDR3: TGTGCCAGCAGTGACTCGGCGGAATACAATGAGCAGTTCCTC.

The gene calls are TRBV9 and TRBJ1-2; 8 bases are a match to TRBD1. The CDR3 is made up of 16 amino acids. The V gene's germline CDR1 is SGDLS and CDR2 YYNGEE. The ends lost 3 bases at V and 7 bases at J; junction bases unmatched: 14. CDR3 bases: TGTGCCAGCAGCGGTAGAAGGGACAGGCGCCCCGGTGGCTACACCTTC. Translating it yields CASSGRRDRRPGGYTF.

As for this clonotype: This may stem from a read error, because a much larger clone lies one nucleotide away. The gene calls are TRBV12-3 or TRBV12-4 and TRBJ2-2; TRBD2 matches at 7 bases. This CDR3 is 18 amino acids long. CDR3 protein: CASSGNDRDYHGPGGLFF. The CDR3 DNA follows: TGTGCCAGCAGTGGTAATGACCGGGACTACCACGGACCCGGGGGGCTGTTTTTT.

The CDR3 region is CASSLEGGHSGANVLTF. CDR3 DNA sequence: TGTGCCAGCAGCTTAGAAGGTGGGCACTCTGGGGCCAACGTCCTGACTTTC. The rearrangement uses TRBV7-2 and TRBJ2-6; D is undetermined. The germline gives CDR1 SGHTA, CDR2 FQGNSA. The V and J ends lost 1 base and 0 bases respectively, with 10 bases between them. The CDR3 runs 17 residues.

This clonotype was detected ten times or more. The chain recombines TRBV20-1 with TRBJ1-5; D is unresolved. Trimming took 5 bases from V and 0 from J, leaving 8 bases between them. CDR3 length: 13 residues. The germline V gene has CDR1 DFQATT and CDR2 SNEGSKA (reference sequence). The CDR3 coding sequence is TGCAGTGCTGGAGCCACTAGCAATCAGCCCCAGCATTTT. This sequence encodes CSAGATSNQPQHF.

This clonotype was picked up many times. The DNA of the CDR3 is TGTGCCAGCAGTAACGAAGGACTAGCGGGAGGAATGGGCCAAGAGACCCAGTACTTC. Amino acids: CASSNEGLAGGMGQETQYF. The chain links TRBV6-1 to TRBJ2-5; the match to TRBD2 covers 14 bases. The CDR3 extends over 19 amino acids. The V gene's germline CDR1 is MNHNS and CDR2 SASEGT. The junction had 12 bases not matched to a gene; V was cut back by 5 bases and J by 1 base.

V gene TRBV15 combines with J gene TRBJ1-6, with D unresolved. Germline assignment: CDR1 LNHNV and CDR2 YYDKDF (reference sequence). The CDR3 spans 15 residues. V was clipped by 9 bases and J by 8 bases, with 20 bases between them. In nucleotides, the CDR3 is TGTGCCACTACCTTACGCCAGGCGGGTGATTCACCCCTCCACTTT. Its protein is CATTLRQAGDSPLHF.

This clonotype was recorded a few times. The rearrangement uses TRBV24-1 and TRBJ2-3; D gene uncertain. V shed 5 bases and J shed 0 bases, with 11 bases lying between them. The CDR3 spans 15 residues. Germline loops: CDR1 KGHDR, CDR2 SFDVKD. The CDR3 reads CATSAWSVSTDTQYF. CDR3 nucleotide sequence: TGTGCCACCAGTGCCTGGTCGGTTAGCACAGATACGCAGTATTTT.

This clonotype was seen once. V usage is TRBV13 and J usage is TRBJ2-1; the match to TRBD2 covers 12 bases. Trimming took 4 bases from V and 7 from J; bases not matched to a gene: 5. The CDR3 consists of 15 residues. Looked up from germline, CDR1 is PRHDT and CDR2 is FYEKMQ (reference sequence). CDR3 in DNA: TGTGCCAGCAGCTCCGGACTAGCGGGGAGTAATGAGCAGTTCTTC. It codes for CASSSGLAGSNEQFF.